Listed below are T cell receptor beta chains from one sample, sequenced in a study of Ad26.COV2.S vaccination and SARS-CoV-2 variants. Sequencing used immunoSEQ multiplex PCR; TCRdb keeps in-frame clones, though not all of them. The data show approximately 360,000 clones, 83% seen once. The starting material was peripheral blood, obtained in a trial of Ad26.COV2.S vaccine versus placebo. The receptors here all came from a person between 18 and 65 years old who received the Ad26.COV2.S COVID-19 vaccine or a placebo. CDR3s include the opening cysteine and the closing phenylalanine or tryptophan. The D gene is left open where the match is weak. Size tells how often a clone was seen (once, few, many) or the class of an expanded clone, and some rows leave it out.

size: few
J: TRBJ2-3
D: -
V: TRBV2
CDR3: CASRTPWTNTDTQYF
DNA: TGTGCCAGCAGGACCCCCTGGACTAACACAGATACGCAGTATTTT

size: few
J: TRBJ1-2
D: TRBD1
V: TRBV25-1
CDR3: CASSGGQYGYTF
DNA: TGTGCCAGCAGTGGGGGACAGTATGGCTACACCTTC

size: -
J: TRBJ1-6
D: TRBD1
V: TRBV6-6
CDR3: CASNERGLSDSPLHF
DNA: TGTGCCAGCAACGAGAGGGGGCTATCGGATTCACCCCTCCACTTT

size: -
J: TRBJ1-2
D: -
V: TRBV5-6
CDR3: CASSFLQGANYGYTF
DNA: TGTGCCAGCAGTTTCCTACAGGGTGCTAACTATGGCTACACCTTC

size: -
J: TRBJ2-7
D: -
V: TRBV7-2
CDR3: CASSLPLTPYEQYF
DNA: TGTGCCAGCAGCTTACCTCTTACCCCCTACGAGCAGTACTTC

size: -
J: TRBJ2-1
D: -
V: TRBV4-2
CDR3: CASSQVYGFNEQFF
DNA: TGTGCCAGCAGCCAAGTGTACGGTTTTAATGAGCAGTTCTTC

size: -
J: TRBJ2-7
D: -
V: TRBV9
CDR3: CASSVGSSSYEQYF
DNA: TGTGCCAGCAGCGTAGGAAGTAGCTCCTACGAGCAGTACTTC

size: once
J: TRBJ2-7
D: -
V: TRBV3-1/TRBV3-2
CDR3: CASSQDAWGYGDEQYF
DNA: TGTGCCAGCAGCCAAGATGCTTGGGGGTATGGGGACGAGCAGTACTTC

size: -
J: TRBJ1-4
D: -
V: TRBV5-6
CDR3: CASSSGRKNEKLFF
DNA: TGTGCCAGCAGCTCGGGACGGAAGAATGAAAAACTGTTTTTT

size: -
J: TRBJ2-7
D: -
V: TRBV30
CDR3: CAWRSKASSYEQYF
DNA: TGTGCCTGGAGGTCCAAGGCGAGCTCCTACGAGCAGTACTTC

size: -
J: TRBJ2-5
D: -
V: TRBV24-1
CDR3: CATSDPLLPGETQYF
DNA: TGTGCCACCAGTGACCCACTCCTCCCAGGGGAGACCCAGTACTTC

size: -
J: TRBJ2-3
D: TRBD1
V: TRBV5-5
CDR3: CASSLTPGQGTADTQYF
DNA: TGTGCCAGCAGCTTAACTCCGGGACAGGGGACAGCAGATACGCAGTATTTT

size: few
J: TRBJ2-7
D: TRBD1
V: TRBV27
CDR3: CASSIFRQGVYEQYF
DNA: TGTGCCAGCAGTATCTTCAGACAGGGGGTCTACGAGCAGTACTTC

size: once
J: TRBJ2-1
D: TRBD2
V: TRBV9
CDR3: CASSALSGSGVGEQFF
DNA: TGTGCCAGCAGCGCACTAAGCGGGAGTGGGGTAGGGGAGCAGTTCTTC

size: medium-sized
J: TRBJ2-7
D: -
V: TRBV29-1
CDR3: CSVGGRGTSWGEQYF
DNA: TGCAGCGTTGGGGGTCGGGGGACCTCATGGGGCGAGCAGTACTTC

size: once
J: TRBJ2-5
D: -
V: TRBV11-2
CDR3: CASSPGSGAETQYF
DNA: TGTGCCAGCAGCCCGGGGTCCGGAGCGGAGACCCAGTACTTC

size: -
J: TRBJ2-3
D: -
V: TRBV21-1
CDR3: CASSKDRGLAGTESTDTQYF
DNA: TGTGCCAGCAGCAAAGATAGGGGGCTAGCGGGTACCGAGAGCACAGATACGCAGTATTTT

size: few
J: TRBJ1-1
D: TRBD1
V: TRBV12-5
CDR3: CASGPGTGGNTEAFF
DNA: TGTGCTAGTGGTCCGGGGACAGGGGGGAACACTGAAGCTTTCTTT

size: -
J: TRBJ2-5
D: -
V: TRBV5-1
CDR3: CASSYGTKQQETQYF
DNA: TGCGCCAGCAGCTACGGGACAAAACAACAAGAGACCCAGTACTTC

size: once
J: TRBJ1-2
D: -
V: TRBV19
CDR3: CASSILFLAGAYGYTF
DNA: TGTGCCAGTAGTATACTCTTCCTTGCAGGGGCCTATGGCTACACCTTC

size: -
J: TRBJ2-1
D: -
V: TRBV7-3
CDR3: CASSLTPRSNEQFF
DNA: TGTGCCAGCAGCTTAACCCCCAGGTCTAATGAGCAGTTCTTC

size: -
J: TRBJ1-2
D: -
V: TRBV9
CDR3: CASSDPWNYGYTF
DNA: TGTGCCAGCAGCGACCCTTGGAACTATGGCTACACCTTC

size: -
J: TRBJ1-1
D: TRBD1
V: TRBV19
CDR3: CATKDRASTEAFF
DNA: TGTGCCACGAAAGACAGGGCCAGCACTGAAGCTTTCTTT

size: -
J: TRBJ2-7
D: -
V: TRBV2
CDR3: CASQRTVGLDEQYF
DNA: TGTGCCAGCCAGAGGACAGTTGGACTTGACGAGCAGTACTTC

size: -
J: TRBJ2-7
D: -
V: TRBV19
CDR3: CASSTGQASYEQYF
DNA: TGTGCCAGTAGTACAGGCCAGGCCTCCTACGAGCAGTACTTC

size: -
J: TRBJ2-7
D: -
V: TRBV6-4
CDR3: CATPGQFYEQYF
DNA: TGTGCCACCCCAGGACAATTCTACGAGCAGTACTTC

size: -
J: TRBJ2-5
D: -
V: TRBV24-1
CDR3: CATSDSGTQYF
DNA: TGTGCCACCAGTGATAGCGGGACCCAGTACTTC

size: few
J: TRBJ2-7
D: -
V: TRBV10-2
CDR3: CASTRAGQYEQYF
DNA: TGCGCCAGCACACGCGCAGGGCAATACGAGCAGTACTTC

size: -
J: TRBJ2-7
D: -
V: TRBV13
CDR3: CASSLEPYEQYF
DNA: TGTGCCAGCAGCTTAGAGCCCTACGAGCAGTACTTC

size: -
J: TRBJ2-1
D: -
V: TRBV7-3
CDR3: CASSLSEYNEQFF
DNA: TGTGCCAGCAGCTTAAGTGAGTACAATGAGCAGTTCTTC

size: -
J: TRBJ2-1
D: -
V: TRBV10-1
CDR3: CASSDPPGREQFF
DNA: TGCGCCAGCAGTGACCCCCCGGGCCGGGAGCAGTTCTTC

size: -
J: TRBJ1-2
D: -
V: TRBV7-9
CDR3: CASSAGNYGYTF
DNA: TGTGCCAGCAGCGCCGGAAACTATGGCTACACCTTC

size: -
J: TRBJ2-7
D: TRBD2
V: TRBV29-1
CDR3: CSVGGGYEQYF
DNA: TGCAGCGTTGGGGGGGGCTACGAGCAGTACTTC

size: -
J: TRBJ2-3
D: -
V: TRBV11-2
CDR3: CASSLRLDVDTQYF
DNA: TGTGCCAGCAGCTTGCGACTAGATGTAGATACGCAGTATTTT

size: -
J: TRBJ2-1
D: TRBD2
V: TRBV3-1/TRBV3-2
CDR3: CASSGGLAGALYNEQFF
DNA: TGTGCCAGCAGCGGGGGATTAGCGGGGGCCCTCTACAATGAGCAGTTCTTC

size: -
J: TRBJ1-3
D: -
V: TRBV6-5
CDR3: CASTPGTNSGNTIYF
DNA: TGTGCCAGCACCCCAGGGACGAACTCTGGAAACACCATATATTTT

size: few
J: TRBJ1-2
D: -
V: TRBV7-2
CDR3: CASSLPRGEGGYTF
DNA: TGTGCCAGCAGCTTACCAAGGGGCGAAGGTGGCTACACCTTC

size: -
J: TRBJ1-2
D: -
V: TRBV2
CDR3: CASSPNPDSRYTF
DNA: TGTGCCAGCAGTCCAAACCCCGACAGTCGCTACACCTTC

size: -
J: TRBJ1-2
D: -
V: TRBV5-1
CDR3: CASSLVSGTNYGYTF
DNA: TGCGCCAGCAGCTTGGTGTCAGGGACTAACTATGGCTACACCTTC

size: -
J: TRBJ1-1
D: -
V: TRBV6-6
CDR3: CASSYLGGNTEAFF
DNA: TGTGCCAGCAGTTACTTAGGGGGGAACACTGAAGCTTTCTTT

size: -
J: TRBJ1-3
D: -
V: TRBV2
CDR3: CASSKGLSGGNTIYF
DNA: TGTGCCAGCAGTAAAGGACTAAGCGGGGGAAACACCATATATTTT

size: -
J: TRBJ2-7
D: -
V: TRBV9
CDR3: CASSVSWGPYEQYF
DNA: TGTGCCAGCAGCGTATCCTGGGGACCCTACGAGCAGTACTTC

size: -
J: TRBJ2-3
D: -
V: TRBV18
CDR3: CASSLTRATDTQYF
DNA: TGTGCCAGCTCCCTAACTAGGGCCACAGATACGCAGTATTTT

size: -
J: TRBJ1-2
D: -
V: TRBV7-2
CDR3: CASSSQTTVYGYTF
DNA: TGTGCCAGCAGCTCTCAGACGACAGTCTATGGCTACACCTTC

size: -
J: TRBJ2-7
D: -
V: TRBV10-2
CDR3: CASSEGGAGEQYF
DNA: TGCGCCAGCAGTGAGGGAGGGGCGGGGGAGCAGTACTTC

size: -
J: TRBJ1-5
D: TRBD1
V: TRBV25-1
CDR3: CASSPQGARQPQHF
DNA: TGTGCCAGCAGCCCACAGGGGGCGAGGCAGCCCCAGCATTTT

size: -
J: TRBJ2-3
D: -
V: TRBV11-2
CDR3: CASSPIAGRVETQYF
DNA: TGTGCCAGCAGCCCGATTGCGGGCAGGGTGGAGACGCAGTATTTT

size: -
J: TRBJ2-1
D: -
V: TRBV6-2/TRBV6-3
CDR3: CASSYGAWRISYNEQFF
DNA: TGTGCCAGCAGTTACGGGGCGTGGAGGATTTCCTACAATGAGCAGTTCTTC

size: -
J: TRBJ1-6
D: TRBD1
V: TRBV28
CDR3: CASRPTGGSQSPLHF
DNA: TGTGCCAGCAGACCAACAGGGGGGTCACAATCACCCCTCCACTTT

size: -
J: TRBJ1-2
D: TRBD1
V: TRBV6-5
CDR3: CASRSGTAVYGYTF
DNA: TGTGCCAGCAGGTCCGGGACAGCGGTATATGGCTACACCTTC

size: -
J: TRBJ1-2
D: -
V: TRBV9
CDR3: CASTPLVAFSYTF
DNA: TGTGCCAGCACCCCCTTGGTGGCGTTTAGCTACACCTTC

size: -
J: TRBJ1-2
D: TRBD1
V: TRBV29-1
CDR3: CSVDPGQGGGYTF
DNA: TGCAGCGTTGACCCCGGACAGGGAGGCGGCTACACCTTC

size: -
J: TRBJ1-2
D: -
V: TRBV6-2/TRBV6-3
CDR3: CASSYLLRVIDGYTF
DNA: TGTGCCAGCAGTTACCTTTTAAGGGTTATAGATGGCTACACCTTC

size: -
J: TRBJ2-1
D: -
V: TRBV18
CDR3: CASSPAGFRAYNEQFF
DNA: TGTGCCAGCTCACCGGCGGGCTTCAGGGCATACAATGAGCAGTTCTTC

size: -
J: TRBJ2-1
D: TRBD2
V: TRBV24-1
CDR3: CATSDFSGTTGGEQFF
DNA: TGTGCCACCAGTGATTTTAGCGGGACTACCGGGGGTGAGCAGTTCTTC

size: -
J: TRBJ2-3
D: -
V: TRBV30
CDR3: CAWTKRLDTQYF
DNA: TGTGCCTGGACCAAGAGGCTAGATACGCAGTATTTT

size: -
J: TRBJ1-5
D: -
V: TRBV5-5
CDR3: CASSLEGLLGQPQHF
DNA: TGTGCCAGCAGCTTGGAGGGGCTGTTAGGTCAGCCCCAGCATTTT

size: once
J: TRBJ1-2
D: -
V: TRBV4-3
CDR3: CASSQVPGLLLRGYTF
DNA: TGCGCCAGCAGCCAAGTCCCCGGGTTACTCTTGAGAGGCTACACCTTC

size: -
J: TRBJ1-2
D: -
V: TRBV19
CDR3: CASSLPSGRFTYGYTF
DNA: TGTGCCAGTAGTCTGCCCTCTGGACGGTTCACGTATGGCTACACCTTC

size: -
J: TRBJ2-3
D: -
V: TRBV6-5
CDR3: CASSYSRGPTDTQYF
DNA: TGTGCCAGCAGTTACTCGCGGGGGCCCACAGATACGCAGTATTTT